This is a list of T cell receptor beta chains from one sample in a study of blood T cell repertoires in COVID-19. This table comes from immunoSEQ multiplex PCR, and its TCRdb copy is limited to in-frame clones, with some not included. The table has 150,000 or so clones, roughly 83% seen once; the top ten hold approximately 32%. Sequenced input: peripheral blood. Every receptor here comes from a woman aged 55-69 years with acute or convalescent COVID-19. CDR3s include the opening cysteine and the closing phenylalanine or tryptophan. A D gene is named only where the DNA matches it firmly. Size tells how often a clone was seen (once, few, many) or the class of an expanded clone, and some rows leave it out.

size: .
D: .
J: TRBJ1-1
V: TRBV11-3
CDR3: CASSLGPGSTEAFF
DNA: TGTGCCAGCAGCTTGGGTCCGGGGAGCACTGAAGCTTTCTTT

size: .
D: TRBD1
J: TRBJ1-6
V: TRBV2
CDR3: CASSSGTESPLHF
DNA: TGTGCCAGCAGCTCGGGGACAGAGTCACCCCTCCACTTT

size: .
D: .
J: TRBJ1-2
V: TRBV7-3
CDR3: CASSLTGGSGGYGYTF
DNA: TGTGCCAGCAGCTTAACGGGCGGGTCCGGCGGCTATGGCTACACCTTC

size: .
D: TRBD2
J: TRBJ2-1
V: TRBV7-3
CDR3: CASSLETSSNEQFF
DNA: TGTGCCAGCAGCTTAGAGACTAGCAGCAATGAGCAGTTCTTC

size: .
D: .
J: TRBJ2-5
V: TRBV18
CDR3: CASSPPSQETQYF
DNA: TGTGCCAGCTCACCCCCCAGCCAAGAGACCCAGTACTTC

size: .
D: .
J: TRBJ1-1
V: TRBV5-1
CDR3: CASSLQSNTEAFF
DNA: TGCGCCAGCAGCTTGCAGTCGAACACTGAAGCTTTCTTT

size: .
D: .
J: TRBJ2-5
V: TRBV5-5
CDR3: CASTQAVQETQYF
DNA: TGTGCCAGCACTCAGGCAGTACAAGAGACCCAGTACTTC

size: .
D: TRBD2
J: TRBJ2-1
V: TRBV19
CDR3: CASSPGLAGGAPNNEQFF
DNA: TGTGCCAGTAGTCCGGGACTAGCGGGGGGGGCCCCCAACAATGAGCAGTTCTTC

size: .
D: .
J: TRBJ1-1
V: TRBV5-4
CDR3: CASSYLQGSNTEAFF
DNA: TGTGCCAGCAGCTACCTACAGGGTTCAAACACTGAAGCTTTCTTT

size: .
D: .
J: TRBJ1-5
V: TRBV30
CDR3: CAWARQSNQPQHF
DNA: TGTGCCTGGGCAAGACAGAGCAATCAGCCCCAGCATTTT

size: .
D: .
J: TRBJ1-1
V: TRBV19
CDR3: CATWAGYHPEAFF
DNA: TGTGCGACCTGGGCAGGCTACCATCCTGAAGCTTTCTTT

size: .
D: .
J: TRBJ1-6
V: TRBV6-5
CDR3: CASSYSRGTSPLHF
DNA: TGTGCCAGCAGTTATTCCAGGGGAACTTCACCCCTCCACTTT

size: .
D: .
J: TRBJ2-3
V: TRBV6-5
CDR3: CASSHLASAADTQYF
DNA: TGTGCCAGCAGCCACTTGGCTAGCGCGGCAGATACGCAGTATTTT

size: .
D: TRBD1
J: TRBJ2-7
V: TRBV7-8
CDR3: CASSPLPGQESEQYF
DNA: TGTGCCAGCAGCCCCTTACCGGGACAGGAGTCCGAGCAGTACTTC

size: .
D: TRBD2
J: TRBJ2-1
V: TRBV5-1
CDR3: CASLRGENEQFF
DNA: TGCGCCAGCTTGCGGGGGGAAAATGAGCAGTTCTTC

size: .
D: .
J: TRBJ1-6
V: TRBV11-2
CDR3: CASSPLTDSPLHF
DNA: TGTGCCAGCAGCCCACTGACAGATTCACCCCTCCACTTT

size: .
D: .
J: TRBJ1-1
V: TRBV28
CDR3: CASSLEGVGEAFF
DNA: TGTGCCAGCAGTTTAGAAGGGGTGGGTGAAGCTTTCTTT

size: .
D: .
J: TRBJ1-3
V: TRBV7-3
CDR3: CASSLNGGAGNTIYF
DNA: TGTGCCAGCAGCTTAAATGGAGGAGCGGGAAACACCATATATTTT

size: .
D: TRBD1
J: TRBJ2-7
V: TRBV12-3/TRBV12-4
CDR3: CASSLGQKFEQYF
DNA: TGTGCCAGCAGTCTGGGACAGAAATTCGAGCAGTACTTC

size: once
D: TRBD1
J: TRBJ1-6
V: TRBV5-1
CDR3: CASSPTLQGSPLHF
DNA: TGCGCCAGCAGCCCCACATTACAGGGGTCACCCCTCCACTTT

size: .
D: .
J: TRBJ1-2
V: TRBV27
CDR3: CASRLTGAYGYTF
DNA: TGTGCCAGCAGGCTGACAGGCGCATATGGCTACACCTTC

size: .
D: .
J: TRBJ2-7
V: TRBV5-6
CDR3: CASSLGSLYEQYF
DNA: TGTGCCAGCAGCTTGGGCAGTCTCTACGAGCAGTACTTC

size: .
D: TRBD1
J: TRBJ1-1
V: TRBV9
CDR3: CASSPTGGVTEAFF
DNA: TGTGCCAGCAGCCCGACAGGGGGGGTCACTGAAGCTTTCTTT

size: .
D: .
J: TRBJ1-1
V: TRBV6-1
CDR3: CASSDRGNENTEAFF
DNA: TGTGCCAGCAGTGACAGGGGAAACGAGAACACTGAAGCTTTCTTT

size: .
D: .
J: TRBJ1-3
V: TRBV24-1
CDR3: CATSDATIYGNTIYF
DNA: TGTGCCACCAGTGACGCAACGATCTATGGAAACACCATATATTTT

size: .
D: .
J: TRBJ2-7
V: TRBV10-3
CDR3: CAISPGNEQYF
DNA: TGTGCCATCAGTCCAGGGAACGAGCAGTACTTC

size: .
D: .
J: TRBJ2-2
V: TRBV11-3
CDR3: CASSLQGGLTGELFF
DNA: TGTGCCAGCAGCTTGCAGGGAGGTTTGACCGGGGAGCTGTTTTTT

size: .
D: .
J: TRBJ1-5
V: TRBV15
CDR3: CATSSYVVDQPQHF
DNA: TGTGCCACCAGTTCCTACGTTGTTGATCAGCCCCAGCATTTT

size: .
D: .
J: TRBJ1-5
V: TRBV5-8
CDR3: CASEGSRLQPQHF
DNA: TGTGCCAGCGAAGGTTCGCGGCTACAGCCCCAGCATTTT

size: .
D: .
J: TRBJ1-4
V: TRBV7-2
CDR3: CASSLGGSPGEKLFF
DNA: TGTGCCAGCAGCTTAGGAGGGTCCCCCGGAGAAAAACTGTTTTTT

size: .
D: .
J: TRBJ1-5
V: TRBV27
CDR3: CASSVQGRNQPQHF
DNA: TGTGCCAGCAGTGTTCAGGGTAGAAATCAGCCCCAGCATTTT